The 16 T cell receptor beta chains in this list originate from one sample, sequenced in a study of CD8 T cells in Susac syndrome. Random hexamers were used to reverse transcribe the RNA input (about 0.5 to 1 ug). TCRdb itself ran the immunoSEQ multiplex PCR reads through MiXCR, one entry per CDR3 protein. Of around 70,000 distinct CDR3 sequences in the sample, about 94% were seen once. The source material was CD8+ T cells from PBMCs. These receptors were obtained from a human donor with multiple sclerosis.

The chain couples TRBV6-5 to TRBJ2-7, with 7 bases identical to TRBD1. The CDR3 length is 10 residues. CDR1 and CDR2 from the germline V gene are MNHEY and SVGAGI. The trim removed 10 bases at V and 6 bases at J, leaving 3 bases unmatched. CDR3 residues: CAIPGGEQYF. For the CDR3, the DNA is TGTGCCATCCCAGGGGGCGAGCAGTACTTC.

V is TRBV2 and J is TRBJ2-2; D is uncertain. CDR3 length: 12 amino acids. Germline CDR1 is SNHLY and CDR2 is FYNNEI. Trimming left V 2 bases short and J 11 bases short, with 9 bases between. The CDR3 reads CASSENLAELFF. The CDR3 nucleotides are TGTGCCAGCAGTGAAAACCTGGCAGAGCTGTTTTTT.

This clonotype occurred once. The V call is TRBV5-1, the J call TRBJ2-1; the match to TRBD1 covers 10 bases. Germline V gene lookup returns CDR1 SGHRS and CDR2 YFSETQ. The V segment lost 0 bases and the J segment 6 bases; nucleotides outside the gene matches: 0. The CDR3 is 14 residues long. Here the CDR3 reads CASSLGQGANEQFF. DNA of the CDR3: TGCGCCAGCAGCTTGGGACAGGGGGCCAATGAGCAGTTCTTC. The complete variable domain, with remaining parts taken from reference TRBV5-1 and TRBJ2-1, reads KAGVTQTPRYLIKTRGQQVTLSCSPISGHRSVSWYQQTPGQGLQFLFEYFSETQRNKGNFPGRFSGRQFSNSRSEMNVSTLELGDSALYLCASSLGQGANEQFFGPGTRLTVL.

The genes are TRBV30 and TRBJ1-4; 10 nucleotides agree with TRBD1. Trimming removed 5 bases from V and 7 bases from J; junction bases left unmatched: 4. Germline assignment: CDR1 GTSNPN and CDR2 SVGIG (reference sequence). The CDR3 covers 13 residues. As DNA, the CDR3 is TGTGCCTGGGAGACAGGGGGCGGTGAAAAACTGTTTTTT. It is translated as CAWETGGGEKLFF.

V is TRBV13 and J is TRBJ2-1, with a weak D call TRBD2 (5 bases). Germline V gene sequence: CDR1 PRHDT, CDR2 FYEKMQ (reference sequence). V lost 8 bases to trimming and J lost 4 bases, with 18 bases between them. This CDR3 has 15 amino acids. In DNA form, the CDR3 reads TGTGCCAGCGACTTTCGGCGGGCTAGTTACAATGAGCAGTTCTTC. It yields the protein CASDFRRASYNEQFF. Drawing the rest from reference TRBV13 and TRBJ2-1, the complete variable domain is AAGVIQSPRHLIKEKRETATLKCYPIPRHDTVYWYQQGPGQDPQFLISFYEKMQSDKGSIPDRFSAQQFSDYHSELNMSSLELGDSALYFCASDFRRASYNEQFFGPGTRLTVL.

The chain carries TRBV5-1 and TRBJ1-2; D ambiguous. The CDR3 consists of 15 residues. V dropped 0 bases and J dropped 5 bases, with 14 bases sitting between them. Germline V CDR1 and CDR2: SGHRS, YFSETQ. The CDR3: CASSLDGSAAYGYTF. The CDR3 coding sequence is TGCGCCAGCAGCTTGGACGGTTCGGCAGCTTATGGCTACACCTTC.

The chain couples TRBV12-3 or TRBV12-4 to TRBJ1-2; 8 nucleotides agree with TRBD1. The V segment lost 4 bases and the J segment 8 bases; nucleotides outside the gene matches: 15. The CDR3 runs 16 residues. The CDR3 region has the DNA TGTGCCAGCAGTTCTCCGACAGGGGATTCGGATATCGGCTACACCTTC. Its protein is CASSSPTGDSDIGYTF.

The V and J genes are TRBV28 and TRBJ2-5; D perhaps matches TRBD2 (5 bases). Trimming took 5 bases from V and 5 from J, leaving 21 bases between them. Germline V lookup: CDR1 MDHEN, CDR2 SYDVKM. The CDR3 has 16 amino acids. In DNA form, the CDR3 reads TGTGCCAGCAGTAGTCGGTGGGCGACTACTCTCGAGACCCAGTACTTC. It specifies CASSSRWATTLETQYF.

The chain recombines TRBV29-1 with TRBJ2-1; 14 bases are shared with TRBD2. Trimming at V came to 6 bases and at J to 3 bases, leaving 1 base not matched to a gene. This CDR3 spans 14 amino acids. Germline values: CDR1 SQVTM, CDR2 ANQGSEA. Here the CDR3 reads CSVGTSGSYNEQFF. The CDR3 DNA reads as TGCAGCGTCGGGACTAGCGGGAGCTACAATGAGCAGTTCTTC.

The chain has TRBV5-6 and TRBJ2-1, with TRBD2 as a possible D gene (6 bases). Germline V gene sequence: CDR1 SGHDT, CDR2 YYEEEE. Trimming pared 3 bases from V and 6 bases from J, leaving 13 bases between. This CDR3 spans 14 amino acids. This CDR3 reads CASSSTGTPNEQFF. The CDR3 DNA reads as TGTGCCAGCAGCTCTACCGGGACTCCCAATGAGCAGTTCTTC.

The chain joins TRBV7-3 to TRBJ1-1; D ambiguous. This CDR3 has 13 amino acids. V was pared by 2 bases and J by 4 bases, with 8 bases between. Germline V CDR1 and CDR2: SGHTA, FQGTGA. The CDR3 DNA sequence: TGTGCCAGCAGCTTAGCAGAGTTCACTGAAGCTTTCTTT. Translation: CASSLAEFTEAFF. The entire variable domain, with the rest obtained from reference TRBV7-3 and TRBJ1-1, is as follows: GAGVSQTPSNKVTEKGKYVELRCDPISGHTALYWYRQSLGQGPEFLIYFQGTGAADDSGLPNDRFFAVRPEGSVSTLKIQRTERGDSAVYLCASSLAEFTEAFFGQGTRLTVV.

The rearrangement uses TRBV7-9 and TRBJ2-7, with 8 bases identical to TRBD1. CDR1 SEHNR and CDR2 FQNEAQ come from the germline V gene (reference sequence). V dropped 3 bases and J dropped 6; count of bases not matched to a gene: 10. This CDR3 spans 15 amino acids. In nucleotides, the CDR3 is TGTGCCAGCAGCTTCTCAGGGGGCGGAAACGGCGAGCAGTACTTC. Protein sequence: CASSFSGGGNGEQYF.

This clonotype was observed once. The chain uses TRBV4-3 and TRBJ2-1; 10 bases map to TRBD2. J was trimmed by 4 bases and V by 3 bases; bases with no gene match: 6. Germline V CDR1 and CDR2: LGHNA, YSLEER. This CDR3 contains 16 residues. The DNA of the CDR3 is TGCGCCAGCAGCCAGGAATTAGCGGGGGGTTACAATGAGCAGTTCTTC. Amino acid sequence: CASSQELAGGYNEQFF.

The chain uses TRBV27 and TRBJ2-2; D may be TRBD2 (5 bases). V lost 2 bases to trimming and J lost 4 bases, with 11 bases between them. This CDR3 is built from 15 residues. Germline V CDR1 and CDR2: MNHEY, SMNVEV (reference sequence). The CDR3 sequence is CASSLAPAGTGELFF. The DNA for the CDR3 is TGTGCCAGCAGTTTAGCCCCCGCGGGCACCGGGGAGCTGTTTTTT.

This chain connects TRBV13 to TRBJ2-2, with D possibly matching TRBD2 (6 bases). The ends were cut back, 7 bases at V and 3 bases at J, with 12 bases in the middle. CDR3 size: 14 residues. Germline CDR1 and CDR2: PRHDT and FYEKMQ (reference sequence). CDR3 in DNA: TGTGCCAGCAAACCCGGGACTTACACCGGGGAGCTGTTTTTT. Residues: CASKPGTYTGELFF. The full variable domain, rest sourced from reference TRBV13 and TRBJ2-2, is AAGVIQSPRHLIKEKRETATLKCYPIPRHDTVYWYQQGPGQDPQFLISFYEKMQSDKGSIPDRFSAQQFSDYHSELNMSSLELGDSALYFCASKPGTYTGELFFGEGSRLTVL.

CDR3 DNA: TGCAGTGCTAGAGACTGGGACGGGACCTACGAGCAGTACTTC. Protein product: CSARDWDGTYEQYF. The chain employs TRBV20-1 and TRBJ2-7, with D perhaps assigned TRBD1 or TRBD2 (5 bases each). The ends were cut back, 0 bases at V and 2 bases at J, with 11 bases in the middle. Germline CDR1 DFQATT, CDR2 SNEGSKA (reference sequence). This CDR3 spans 14 amino acids.